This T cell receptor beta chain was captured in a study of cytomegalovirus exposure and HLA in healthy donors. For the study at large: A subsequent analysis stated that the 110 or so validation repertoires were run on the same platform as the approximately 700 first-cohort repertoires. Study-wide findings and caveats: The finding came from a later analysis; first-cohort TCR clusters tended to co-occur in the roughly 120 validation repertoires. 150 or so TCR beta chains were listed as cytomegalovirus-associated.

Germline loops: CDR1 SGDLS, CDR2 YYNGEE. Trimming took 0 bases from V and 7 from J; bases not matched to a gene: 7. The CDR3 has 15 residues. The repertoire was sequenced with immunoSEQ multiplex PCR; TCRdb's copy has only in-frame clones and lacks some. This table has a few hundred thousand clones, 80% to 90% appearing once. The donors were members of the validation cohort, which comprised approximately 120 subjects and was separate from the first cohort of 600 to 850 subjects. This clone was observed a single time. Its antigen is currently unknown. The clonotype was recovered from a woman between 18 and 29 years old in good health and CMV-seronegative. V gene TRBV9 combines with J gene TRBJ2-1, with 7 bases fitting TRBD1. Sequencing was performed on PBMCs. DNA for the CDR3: TGTGCCAGCAGCGTAGGTGCCTTACAGGGGAATGAGCAGTTCTTC. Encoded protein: CASSVGALQGNEQFF. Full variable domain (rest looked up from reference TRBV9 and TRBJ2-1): DSGVTQTPKHLITATGQRVTLRCSPRSGDLSVYWYQQSLDQGLQFLIQYYNGEERAKGNILERFSAQQFPDLHSELNLSSLELGDSALYFCASSVGALQGNEQFFGPGTRLTVL.